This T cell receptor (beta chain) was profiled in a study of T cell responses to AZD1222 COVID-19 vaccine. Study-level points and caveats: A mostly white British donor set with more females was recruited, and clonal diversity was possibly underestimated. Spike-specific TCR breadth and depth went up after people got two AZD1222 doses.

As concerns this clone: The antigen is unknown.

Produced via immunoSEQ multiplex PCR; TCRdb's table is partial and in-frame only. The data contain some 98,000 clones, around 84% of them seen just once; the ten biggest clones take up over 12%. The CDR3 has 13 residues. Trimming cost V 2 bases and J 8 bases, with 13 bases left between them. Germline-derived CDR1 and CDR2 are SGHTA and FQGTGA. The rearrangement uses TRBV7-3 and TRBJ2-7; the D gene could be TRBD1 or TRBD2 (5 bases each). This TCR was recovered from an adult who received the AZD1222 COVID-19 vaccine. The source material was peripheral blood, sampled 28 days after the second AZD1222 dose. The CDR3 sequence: CASSLEGRSKQYF. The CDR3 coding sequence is TGTGCCAGCAGCTTAGAGGGACGGTCAAAGCAGTACTTC.